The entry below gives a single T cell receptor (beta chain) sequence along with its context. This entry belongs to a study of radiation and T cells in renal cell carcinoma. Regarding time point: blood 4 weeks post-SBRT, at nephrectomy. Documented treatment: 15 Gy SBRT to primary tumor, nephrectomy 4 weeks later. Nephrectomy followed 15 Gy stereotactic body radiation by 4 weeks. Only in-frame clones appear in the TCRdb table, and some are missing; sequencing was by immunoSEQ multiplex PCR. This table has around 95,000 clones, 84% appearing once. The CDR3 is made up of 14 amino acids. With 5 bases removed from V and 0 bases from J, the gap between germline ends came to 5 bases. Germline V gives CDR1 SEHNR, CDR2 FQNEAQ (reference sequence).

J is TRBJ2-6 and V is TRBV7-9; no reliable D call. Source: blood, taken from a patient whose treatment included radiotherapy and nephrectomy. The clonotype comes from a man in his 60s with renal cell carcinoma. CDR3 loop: CASSPDSGANVLTF. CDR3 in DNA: TGTGCCAGCAGCCCCGACTCTGGGGCCAACGTCCTGACTTTC.